These T cell receptor beta chains were read from a single sample in a study of blood T cell repertoires in COVID-19. Here immunoSEQ multiplex PCR was the method, and the copy in TCRdb shows in-frame clones only, minus some. The sample lists around 100,000 clones; approximately 90% were seen once. The sample comprised peripheral blood. The receptors come from an elderly woman with acute or convalescent COVID-19. Both conserved end residues are part of each CDR3. A D gene is named only where the DNA matches it firmly. Not every row has a clone size; where given, it reads once, few, many or a size class.

V gene: TRBV10-2; clone size: few; J gene: TRBJ1-1; D gene: -; CDR3 DNA: TGCGCCAGCATGAGAGGGATCATGAACACTGAAGCTTTCTTT; CDR3 protein: CASMRGIMNTEAFF
V gene: TRBV6-5; clone size: -; J gene: TRBJ2-7; D gene: -; CDR3 DNA: TGTGCCAGCAGTCGGGACAAGAGCTACGAGCAGTACTTC; CDR3 protein: CASSRDKSYEQYF
V gene: TRBV24-1; clone size: -; J gene: TRBJ1-1; D gene: -; CDR3 DNA: TGTGCCACCAGTCTGGGTGGAGATACTGAAGCTTTCTTT; CDR3 protein: CATSLGGDTEAFF
V gene: TRBV6-5; clone size: few; J gene: TRBJ1-2; D gene: -; CDR3 DNA: TGTGCCATACAACTTTCGGGTTGGGGCTACACCTTC; CDR3 protein: CAIQLSGWGYTF
V gene: TRBV6-2/TRBV6-3; clone size: -; J gene: TRBJ2-5; D gene: -; CDR3 DNA: TGTGCCAGCAGTTACGCAGCCGGGATCCAAGAGACCCAGTACTTC; CDR3 protein: CASSYAAGIQETQYF
V gene: TRBV11-1; clone size: -; J gene: TRBJ2-3; D gene: -; CDR3 DNA: TGTGCCAGCAGCTCTAGACTAGACGGTCCGGATACGCAGTATTTT; CDR3 protein: CASSSRLDGPDTQYF
V gene: TRBV28; clone size: -; J gene: TRBJ1-2; D gene: -; CDR3 DNA: TGTGCCAGCAGACCGACAAACGGGGGTTATGGCTACACCTTC; CDR3 protein: CASRPTNGGYGYTF
V gene: TRBV5-6; clone size: -; J gene: TRBJ1-5; D gene: -; CDR3 DNA: TGTGCCAGCAGCTTGGCCGGAGGGACGGTAAGCAATCAGCCCCAGCATTTT; CDR3 protein: CASSLAGGTVSNQPQHF
V gene: TRBV12-3/TRBV12-4; clone size: -; J gene: TRBJ1-6; D gene: -; CDR3 DNA: TGTGCCAGCAGTGCCCTCGGGGATTCACCCCTCCACTTT; CDR3 protein: CASSALGDSPLHF
V gene: TRBV30; clone size: -; J gene: TRBJ1-6; D gene: -; CDR3 DNA: TGTGCCTGGAGTGTAAGTTGGCAGGGGAATTCACCCCTCCACTTT; CDR3 protein: CAWSVSWQGNSPLHF
V gene: TRBV5-4; clone size: once; J gene: TRBJ1-6; D gene: TRBD1; CDR3 DNA: TGTGCCAGCAGCCCGACAGGGGGTTATTCACCCCTCCACTTT; CDR3 protein: CASSPTGGYSPLHF
V gene: TRBV5-1; clone size: -; J gene: TRBJ2-3; D gene: -; CDR3 DNA: TGCGCCAGCAGCCAAGGGACATTGGTAGATACGCAGTATTTT; CDR3 protein: CASSQGTLVDTQYF
V gene: TRBV10-3; clone size: -; J gene: TRBJ2-7; D gene: -; CDR3 DNA: TGTGCCATCAGGAGCAGCAGGGTCGATACCGGGCAGTACTTC; CDR3 protein: CAIRSSRVDTGQYF
V gene: TRBV24-1; clone size: -; J gene: TRBJ1-2; D gene: -; CDR3 DNA: TGTGCCACCATCCGTTGTAACTATGGCTACACCTTC; CDR3 protein: CATIRCNYGYTF
V gene: TRBV19; clone size: -; J gene: TRBJ2-5; D gene: TRBD1; CDR3 DNA: TGTGCCAGTAGTCACTCTACAGGGGTCTCAGAGACCCAGTACTTC; CDR3 protein: CASSHSTGVSETQYF
V gene: TRBV28; clone size: -; J gene: TRBJ1-2; D gene: TRBD1; CDR3 DNA: TGTGCCAGCAGGGAGACAGGGGCTGGCTACACCTTC; CDR3 protein: CASRETGAGYTF
V gene: TRBV6-5; clone size: -; J gene: TRBJ1-1; D gene: -; CDR3 DNA: TGTGCCAGCAGTTATCAGGGGAACACTGAAGCTTTCTTT; CDR3 protein: CASSYQGNTEAFF
V gene: TRBV30; clone size: -; J gene: TRBJ2-7; D gene: TRBD1; CDR3 DNA: TGTGCCTGGAGGGGAACAGGGGTTGGCGAGCAGTACTTC; CDR3 protein: CAWRGTGVGEQYF
V gene: TRBV30; clone size: few; J gene: TRBJ1-5; D gene: TRBD1; CDR3 DNA: TGTGCCTGGAGTGCGGGAGGGGGCCGGAGCAATCAGCCCCAGCATTTT; CDR3 protein: CAWSAGGGRSNQPQHF
V gene: TRBV4-3; clone size: -; J gene: TRBJ2-7; D gene: -; CDR3 DNA: TGCGCCAGCAGCCAAGTAGGGTATGGGGGGATCTACGAGCAGTACTTC; CDR3 protein: CASSQVGYGGIYEQYF
V gene: TRBV2; clone size: -; J gene: TRBJ1-2; D gene: TRBD1; CDR3 DNA: TGTGCCAGCAACAGGGGGCAGTTGTTTGATGGCTACACCTTC; CDR3 protein: CASNRGQLFDGYTF
V gene: TRBV4-1; clone size: -; J gene: TRBJ2-7; D gene: -; CDR3 DNA: TGCGCCAGCAGCCAAGGTCGATCAGGCGAGCAGTACTTC; CDR3 protein: CASSQGRSGEQYF
V gene: TRBV6-5; clone size: -; J gene: TRBJ1-6; D gene: -; CDR3 DNA: TGTGCCAGCAGTTACGGGGGCTCCGATAATTCACCCCTCCACTTT; CDR3 protein: CASSYGGSDNSPLHF
V gene: TRBV4-1; clone size: few; J gene: TRBJ2-7; D gene: -; CDR3 DNA: TGCGCCAGCAGCCAAGTGGCAGCGTCCTACGAGCAGTACTTC; CDR3 protein: CASSQVAASYEQYF
V gene: TRBV28; clone size: -; J gene: TRBJ2-7; D gene: TRBD1; CDR3 DNA: TGTGCCAGCAGTACTGGGACAGAATTCTACGAGCAGTACTTC; CDR3 protein: CASSTGTEFYEQYF
V gene: TRBV13; clone size: -; J gene: TRBJ1-1; D gene: -; CDR3 DNA: TGTGCCAGCAGCTTAGGCCTTGTTGTGTCGGTGAACACTGAAGCTTTCTTT; CDR3 protein: CASSLGLVVSVNTEAFF
V gene: TRBV10-3; clone size: -; J gene: TRBJ1-1; D gene: TRBD1; CDR3 DNA: TGTGCCATATGGGACAGGGTTTTAGGTGGCACTGAAGCTTTCTTT; CDR3 protein: CAIWDRVLGGTEAFF